This TCR beta chain was profiled in a study of T-cell memory formation after mild COVID-19. Study overall: TCR clusters largely stayed donor specific. Study results and limitations: The appearance of some responding clones in pre-infection memory suggested that cross-reactive memory joined. Contracting clones from day 15 to 85 had balanced CD4/CD8; later expanders favoured CD4+.

There are many counts of this clonotype. Antigen: not known. MiXCR was run by TCRdb on the 5' RACE reads, yielding one entry per CDR3 protein. The table records 200,000 to 300,000 distinct CDR3 sequences, about a sixth of them present only once. The CDR3 is 14 amino acids. The ends were cut back, 6 bases at V and 0 bases at J, with 7 bases in the middle. The germline V gene has CDR1 SGHRS and CDR2 YFSETQ. This receptor was identified in a man younger than 35 who had mild COVID-19 (a few samples of this study predate the infection). Cell type and time point are not known. Sequencing was carried out using PBMCs or a T cell subset sorted from them (not recorded which). V usage is TRBV5-1 and J usage is TRBJ2-6; D not resolved. The CDR3 sequence is CASNPISGANVLTF. CDR3 bases: TGCGCCAGCAACCCGATCTCTGGGGCCAACGTCCTGACTTTC. Looking up the rest from reference TRBV5-1 and TRBJ2-6 gives the full variable domain: KAGVTQTPRYLIKTRGQQVTLSCSPISGHRSVSWYQQTPGQGLQFLFEYFSETQRNKGNFPGRFSGRQFSNSRSEMNVSTLELGDSALYLCASNPISGANVLTFGAGSRLTVL.